These 31 T cell receptor beta chains came from one sample sequenced in a study of blood T cell repertoires in COVID-19. Assay used: immunoSEQ multiplex PCR; TCRdb lists only in-frame clones, some missing. The sample holds some 90,000 clones, more than 70% seen once. The material sequenced was peripheral blood. These receptors were obtained from a human donor in a cohort sampled during active COVID-19.

The chain is built from TRBV4-1 and TRBJ1-6; D ambiguous. V was cut by 5 bases and J by 9 bases, with 14 bases left in between. This CDR3 region has 14 residues. CDR1 MGHRA and CDR2 YSYEKL come from the germline V gene. The CDR3 coding sequence is TGCGCCAGCAGCGAGGCCGGGGTCGGTTCACCCCTCCACTTT. Amino acid sequence: CASSEAGVGSPLHF.

The chain uses TRBV12-3 or TRBV12-4 and TRBJ2-2, with D tentatively TRBD1 (5 bases). The CDR3 is 13 residues long. Deletions cut 5 bases from V and 4 bases from J, with 8 bases between. In nucleotides, the CDR3 is TGTGCCAGCAGTCTAAGGGGCACCGGGGAGCTGTTTTTT. The encoded protein is CASSLRGTGELFF.

V usage is TRBV28 and J usage is TRBJ2-4, with a tentative D call TRBD1 (5 bases). V lost 2 bases and J 1 base, leaving 15 bases between the germline ends. This CDR3 contains 17 residues. CDR1 is MDHEN and CDR2 is SYDVKM in the germline V gene. In DNA form, the CDR3 reads TGTGCCAGCAGTTTAACCCCAGGGCTAGAGGCCAAAAACATTCAGTACTTC. Encoded protein: CASSLTPGLEAKNIQYF.

The rearrangement joins TRBV6-6 to TRBJ2-3, with a weak D call TRBD2 (5 bases). The germline V and J ends were trimmed by 4 bases and 6 bases, with 8 bases remaining between them. Germline CDR1 and CDR2: MNHNY and SVGAGI (reference sequence). The CDR3 has 12 amino acids. The CDR3 loop reads CASSLALDTQYF. Here the CDR3 DNA reads TGTGCCAGCAGTTTAGCGCTCGATACGCAGTATTTT.

There are a few counts of this clone. The genes are TRBV10-1 and TRBJ1-2; D gene unclear. CDR1 and CDR2 (germline): WNHNN, SYGVQD (reference sequence). The CDR3 loop spans 18 amino acids. V was clipped by 2 bases and J by 1 base, with 20 bases between them. The CDR3 sequence: CASSEATPLASVNYGYTF. CDR3 DNA sequence: TGCGCCAGCAGTGAGGCCACACCCCTGGCCAGCGTTAACTATGGCTACACCTTC.

This clone was seen only once. The chain is built from TRBV6-1 and TRBJ1-1, with TRBD1 matching over 7 bases. Germline V CDR1 and CDR2: MNHNS, SASEGT. V shed 2 bases and J 5 bases; nucleotides not matched to a gene: 5. There are 14 residues in the CDR3. CDR3 sequence (DNA): TGTGCCAGCAGTGAAATGACAGGGAGAACTGAAGCTTTCTTT. Translating it yields CASSEMTGRTEAFF.

The rearrangement joins TRBV19 to TRBJ2-5, with D maybe TRBD2 (5 bases). V lost 7 bases, J lost 4 bases, and 13 bases lay in between. The CDR3 contains 13 residues. Germline CDR1 LNHDA, CDR2 SQIVND (reference sequence). The CDR3 sequence is CASTMRVGETQYF. The CDR3 region has the DNA TGTGCCAGTACCATGAGGGTAGGAGAGACCCAGTACTTC.

Note on this clone: Germline and junction disagree at one end, which may indicate a read error. The chain employs TRBV19 and TRBJ1-6, with D maybe TRBD1 (6 bases). The CDR3 extends over 13 amino acids. CDR1 LNHDA and CDR2 SQIVND come from the germline V gene (reference sequence). The CDR3, as DNA: TGTGCCAGTAGGTACAGGGTTGGATCACCCCCCCACTTT. Its translation: CASRYRVGSPPHF.

The chain links TRBV7-8 to TRBJ1-5, with a possible D match to TRBD1 (6 bases). Germline assignment: CDR1 SGHVS and CDR2 FQNEAQ. The V and J ends lost 3 bases and 0 bases respectively, with 9 bases between them. This CDR3 comprises 15 residues. Here the CDR3 DNA reads TGTGCCAGCAGCTTTGGACAGAATAGCAATCAGCCCCAGCATTTT. Encoded protein: CASSFGQNSNQPQHF. Combining the CDR3 with reference TRBV7-8 and TRBJ1-5 gives the whole variable domain GAGVSQSPRYKVAKRGQDVALRCDPISGHVSLFWYQQALGQGPEFLTYFQNEAQLDKSGLPSDRFFAERPEGSVSTLKIQRTQQEDSAVYLCASSFGQNSNQPQHFGDGTRLSIL.

In nucleotides, the CDR3 is TGTGCCATCAGCGCGGACAGCTACACTGAAGCTTTCTTT. This sequence encodes CAISADSYTEAFF. The chain is built from TRBV10-3 and TRBJ1-1; perhaps TRBD1 as D (6 bases). V shed 6 bases and J shed 3 bases, with 11 bases lying between them. The CDR3 is 13 amino acids. Germline V lookup: CDR1 ENHRY, CDR2 SYGVKD.

V and J are TRBV5-1 and TRBJ2-7, with a weak D call TRBD1 (6 bases). Germline CDR1 and CDR2: SGHRS and YFSETQ. This CDR3 is built from 15 residues. The germline V and J ends were trimmed by 3 bases and 3 bases, with 16 bases remaining between them. CDR3 loop: CASSWGGLGGYEQYF. CDR3 nucleotide sequence: TGCGCCAGCAGCTGGGGCGGCTTAGGGGGCTACGAGCAGTACTTC. The complete variable domain, with remaining parts taken from reference TRBV5-1 and TRBJ2-7, reads KAGVTQTPRYLIKTRGQQVTLSCSPISGHRSVSWYQQTPGQGLQFLFEYFSETQRNKGNFPGRFSGRQFSNSRSEMNVSTLELGDSALYLCASSWGGLGGYEQYFGPGTRLTVT.

This chain joins TRBV2 and TRBJ2-1; perhaps TRBD1 as D (5 bases). V was shortened by 5 bases and J by 3 bases, with 14 bases between the two germline ends. In germline, CDR1 is SNHLY, CDR2 FYNNEI. CDR3 size: 15 residues. In DNA form, the CDR3 reads TGTGCCAGCAGTCCTAGGGGATTCAGCTACAATGAGCAGTTCTTC. It codes for CASSPRGFSYNEQFF.

The gene calls are TRBV7-9 and TRBJ1-1; the match to TRBD1 covers 11 bases. The germline CDR1 and CDR2 sequences are SEHNR and FQNEAQ (reference sequence). J gave up 5 bases and V 0 bases, and 8 bases lay outside the gene matches. CDR3 length: 17 amino acids. CDR3 bases: TGTGCCAGCAGCTTAGCTACCGGGACAGGGGGAAGTACTGAAGCTTTCTTT. Its protein product is CASSLATGTGGSTEAFF.

The chain is built from TRBV18 and TRBJ2-7, with a tentative D call TRBD1 (6 bases). Per the germline V gene, CDR1 is KGHSH and CDR2 is LQKENI. Trimming cost V 2 bases and J 9 bases, with 20 bases left between them. The CDR3 has 15 residues. The CDR3 loop is CASSPDQGPPSGQYF. The CDR3 region has the DNA TGTGCCAGCTCACCAGACCAGGGGCCCCCTTCTGGGCAGTACTTC.

The J gene is TRBJ2-7, the V gene TRBV6-5, with D unclear. The germline CDR1 and CDR2 sequences are MNHEY and SVGAGI. V was trimmed by 5 bases and J by 0 bases, leaving 8 bases between them. The CDR3 is 13 amino acids. The CDR3 DNA follows: TGTGCCAGCAGTCGAACCAGCTCCTACGAGCAGTACTTC. Its translation is CASSRTSSYEQYF.

V usage is TRBV2 and J usage is TRBJ1-1; a weak D match, TRBD1 (5 bases). With 6 bases removed from V and 0 bases from J, the gap between germline ends came to 11 bases. Germline-derived CDR1 and CDR2 are SNHLY and FYNNEI. CDR3 length: 14 amino acids. CDR3 amino acids: CASRSPGLNTEAFF. The CDR3 bases are TGTGCCAGCAGGTCCCCAGGGCTGAACACTGAAGCTTTCTTT.

This sequence joins TRBV2 and TRBJ2-7; TRBD1 agrees at 8 bases. Per the germline V gene, CDR1 is SNHLY and CDR2 is FYNNEI. V lost 4 bases to trimming and J lost 5 bases; unmatched junction nucleotides: 7. The CDR3 contains 14 residues. CDR3 protein: CASSVRQGIDEQYF. CDR3 nucleotides: TGTGCCAGCAGTGTGAGACAGGGGATAGACGAGCAGTACTTC.

The gene calls are TRBV5-1 and TRBJ2-7; perhaps TRBD2 as D (6 bases). Germline V gene lookup returns CDR1 SGHRS and CDR2 YFSETQ. This CDR3 contains 14 residues. V was clipped by 4 bases and J by 4 bases, with 15 bases between them. The CDR3 loop is CASSLGTDSYEQYF. The CDR3 nucleotides are TGCGCCAGCAGCCTAGGGACTGACTCTTACGAGCAGTACTTC.

The chain links TRBV5-5 to TRBJ2-7; tentatively, D is TRBD1 (6 bases). The germline V gene encodes CDR1 SGHKS and CDR2 YYEKEE (reference sequence). This CDR3 contains 15 residues. Trimming pared 4 bases from V and 2 bases from J, leaving 16 bases between. CDR3 sequence: CASSGTYRVPYEQYF. CDR3 sequence (DNA): TGTGCCAGCAGCGGAACCTACAGGGTACCCTACGAGCAGTACTTC.

The V call is TRBV28, the J call TRBJ2-5, with TRBD2 matching 14 bases. The CDR3 spans 16 residues. Germline CDR1 MDHEN, CDR2 SYDVKM. Trimming at V came to 6 bases and at J to 3 bases, leaving 6 bases not matched to a gene. CDR3: CASSLSTSGREETQYF. CDR3 DNA sequence: TGTGCCAGCAGCCTTTCGACTAGCGGGAGGGAAGAGACCCAGTACTTC.

This CDR3 reads CASSRLAGEDTQYF. DNA for the CDR3: TGCGCCAGCAGTCGCCTAGCGGGGGAGGATACGCAGTATTTT. V gene TRBV10-2 combines with J gene TRBJ2-3, with TRBD2 identical over 10 bases. CDR3 length equals 14 residues. V gave up 5 bases and J gave up 6 bases; unmatched junction bases: 5. Germline V lookup: CDR1 WSHSY, CDR2 SAAADI.

V is TRBV4-3 and J is TRBJ2-7, with TRBD2 matching 13 bases. The CDR3 consists of 15 residues. V was pared by 4 bases and J by 6 bases, with 6 bases of the junction left unmatched. CDR1 is LGHNA, CDR2 YSLEER, per germline. CDR3 amino acids: CASSLGLAGVSEQYF. In DNA, the CDR3 is TGCGCCAGCAGCCTTGGACTAGCGGGAGTATCCGAGCAGTACTTC.

The rearrangement uses TRBV14 and TRBJ2-1; 7 bases line up with TRBD2. Per the germline V gene, CDR1 is SGHDN and CDR2 is FVKESK. The CDR3 sequence is 14 residues long. The ends lost 0 bases at V and 9 bases at J; junction bases unmatched: 5. CDR3 bases: TGTGCCAGCAGCCAAGAGCGGGGGTTCGGTGAGCAGTTCTTC. It yields the protein CASSQERGFGEQFF.

The gene calls are TRBV24-1 and TRBJ1-2; 7 bases fit TRBD1. The CDR3 extends over 14 amino acids. The germline V gene encodes CDR1 KGHDR and CDR2 SFDVKD. Losses at the gene ends were 3 bases for V and 4 bases for J; bases not matched to a gene: 4. In DNA, the CDR3 is TGTGCCACCAGTGATAAGGGACAGTTCTATGGCTACACCTTC. This translates into CATSDKGQFYGYTF.

This chain uses TRBV21-1 with TRBJ1-5; the table calls TRBD1, which could not be checked here. TRBV21-1 is classified as a pseudogene. The CDR3 has 15 amino acids. CDR3 protein: CASSKEGGGNQPQHF. Here the CDR3 DNA reads TGTGCCAGCAGTAAGGAAGGGGGTGGAAATCAGCCCCAGCATTTT.

J is TRBJ2-7 and V is TRBV23-1; tentative D call: TRBD2 (10 bases). TRBV23-1 belongs to the ORF category, with a function that is uncertain. The length of the CDR3 is 17 residues. V gave up 5 bases and J gave up 4 bases, with 24 bases separating them. The CDR3 region is CASSRDRGDSGGYEQYF. In DNA, the CDR3 is TGCGCCAGCAGTAGAGACAGGGGGGATAGCGGGGGGTACGAGCAGTACTTC.

V and J are TRBV21-1 and TRBJ1-1; the D segment call TRBD1 is taken from the table without a DNA check. TRBV21-1 is designated a pseudogene. CDR3 size: 17 residues. The CDR3 sequence: CASSKGPEGQLNTEAFF. Written as DNA, the CDR3 is TGTGCCAGCAGCAAAGGTCCCGAGGGACAGCTGAACACTGAAGCTTTCTTT.

This chain joins TRBV28 and TRBJ1-5; perhaps TRBD1 as D (6 bases). The length of the CDR3 is 15 residues. CDR1 MDHEN and CDR2 SYDVKM come from the germline V gene. The V and J ends lost 7 bases and 1 base respectively, with 14 bases between them. The CDR3 DNA sequence: TGTGCCAGCACGGCCCTTACAGGGAGCAATCAGCCCCAGCATTTT. It is translated as CASTALTGSNQPQHF.

This clone showed up just once. The chain joins TRBV19 to TRBJ1-3; maybe TRBD1 (6 bases). Germline-derived CDR1 and CDR2 are LNHDA and SQIVND (reference sequence). V was shortened by 4 bases and J by 4 bases, with 8 bases between the two germline ends. The CDR3 is made up of 13 amino acids. DNA for the CDR3: TGTGCCAGTAGTAGCGGACAGGGAAACACCATATATTTT. Translation: CASSSGQGNTIYF.

The chain recombines TRBV5-1 with TRBJ2-1, with TRBD2 as a possible D gene (6 bases). Germline CDR1 SGHRS, CDR2 YFSETQ. V lost 1 base to trimming and J lost 7 bases, with 15 bases between them. The CDR3 sequence is 15 residues long. CDR3 in DNA: TGCGCCAGCAGCTTGTCTACTAGCTTCGGGAATGAGCAGTTCTTC. Translation: CASSLSTSFGNEQFF.

This chain connects TRBV20-1 to TRBJ2-3, with TRBD2 as a possible D gene (6 bases). CDR1 and CDR2 from the germline V gene are DFQATT and SNEGSKA (reference sequence). CDR3 length equals 11 residues. The CDR3 DNA reads TGCAGAGGGGTGCGGGGAGATACGCAGTATTTT. This encodes CRGVRGDTQYF.